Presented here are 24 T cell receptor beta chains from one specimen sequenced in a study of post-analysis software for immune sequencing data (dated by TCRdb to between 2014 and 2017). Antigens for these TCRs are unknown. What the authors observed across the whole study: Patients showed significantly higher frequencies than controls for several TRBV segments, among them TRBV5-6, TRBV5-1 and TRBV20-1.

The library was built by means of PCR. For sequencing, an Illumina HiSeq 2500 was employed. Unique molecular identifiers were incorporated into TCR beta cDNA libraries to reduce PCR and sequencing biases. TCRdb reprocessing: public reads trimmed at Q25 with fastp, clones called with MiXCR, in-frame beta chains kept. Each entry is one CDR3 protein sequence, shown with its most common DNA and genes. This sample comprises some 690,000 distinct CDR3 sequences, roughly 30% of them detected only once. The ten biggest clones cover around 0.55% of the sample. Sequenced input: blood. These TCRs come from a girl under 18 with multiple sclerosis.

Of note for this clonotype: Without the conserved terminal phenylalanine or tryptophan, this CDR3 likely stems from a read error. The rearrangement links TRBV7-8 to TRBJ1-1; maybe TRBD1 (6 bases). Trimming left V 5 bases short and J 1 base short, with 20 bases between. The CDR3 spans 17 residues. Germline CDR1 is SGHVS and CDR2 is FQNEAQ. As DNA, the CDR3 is TGTGCCAGCAGCCCGGGGGGCGCGACCCCAAGGAACACTGAAGCTTTCTGT. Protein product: CASSPGGATPRNTEAFC.

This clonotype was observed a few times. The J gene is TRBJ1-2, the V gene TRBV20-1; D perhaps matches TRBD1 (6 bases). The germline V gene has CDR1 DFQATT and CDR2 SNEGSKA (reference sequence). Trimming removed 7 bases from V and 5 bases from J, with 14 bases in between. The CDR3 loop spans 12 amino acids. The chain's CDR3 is CSGPRGGYGYTF. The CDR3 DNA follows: TGCAGTGGTCCAAGGGGGGGATATGGCTACACCTTC.

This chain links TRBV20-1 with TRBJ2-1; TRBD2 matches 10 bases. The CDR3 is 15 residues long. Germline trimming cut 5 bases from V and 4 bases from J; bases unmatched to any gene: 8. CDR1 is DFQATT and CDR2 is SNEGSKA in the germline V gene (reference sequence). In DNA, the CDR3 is TGCAGTGCTGGGGCTCTAGCGGGGGTTTACAATGAGCAGTTCTTC. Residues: CSAGALAGVYNEQFF.

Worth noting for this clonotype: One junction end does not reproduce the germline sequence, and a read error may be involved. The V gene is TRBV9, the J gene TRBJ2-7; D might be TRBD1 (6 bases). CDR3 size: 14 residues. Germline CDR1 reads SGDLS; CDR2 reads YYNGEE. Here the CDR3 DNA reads TGTGTCAGCAGTAGGTGGGACACCTCCTACGAGCAGTACTTC. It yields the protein CVSSRWDTSYEQYF.

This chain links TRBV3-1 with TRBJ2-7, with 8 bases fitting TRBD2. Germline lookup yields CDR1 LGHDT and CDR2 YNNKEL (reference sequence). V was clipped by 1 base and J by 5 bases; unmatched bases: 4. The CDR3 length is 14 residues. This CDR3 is CASSQAGGIHEQYF. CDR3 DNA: TGTGCCAGCAGCCAAGCGGGAGGGATCCACGAGCAGTACTTC.

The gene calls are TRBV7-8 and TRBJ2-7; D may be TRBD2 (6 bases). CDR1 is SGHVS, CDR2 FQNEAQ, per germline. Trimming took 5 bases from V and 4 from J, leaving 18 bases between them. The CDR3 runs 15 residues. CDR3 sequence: CASSPRVAGRYEQYF. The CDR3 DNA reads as TGTGCCAGCAGCCCGAGGGTGGCGGGACGTTACGAGCAGTACTTC.

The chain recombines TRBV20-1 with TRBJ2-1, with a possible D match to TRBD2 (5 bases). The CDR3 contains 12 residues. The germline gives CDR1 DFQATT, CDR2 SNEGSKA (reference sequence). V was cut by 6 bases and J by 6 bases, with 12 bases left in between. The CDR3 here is CSALTRGNEQFF. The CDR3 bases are TGCAGTGCACTTACTAGAGGCAATGAGCAGTTCTTC.

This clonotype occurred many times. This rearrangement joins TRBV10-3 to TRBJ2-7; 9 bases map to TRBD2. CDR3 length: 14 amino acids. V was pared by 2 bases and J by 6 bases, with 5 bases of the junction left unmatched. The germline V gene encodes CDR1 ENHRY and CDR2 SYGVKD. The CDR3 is CAISEAGGPGEQYF. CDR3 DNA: TGTGCCATCAGTGAGGCGGGAGGGCCGGGCGAGCAGTACTTC.

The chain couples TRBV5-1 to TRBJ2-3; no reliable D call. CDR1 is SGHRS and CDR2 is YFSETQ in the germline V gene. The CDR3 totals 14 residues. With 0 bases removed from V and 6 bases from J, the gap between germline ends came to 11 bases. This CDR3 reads CASSLDHPGDTQYF. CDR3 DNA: TGCGCCAGCAGCTTGGATCACCCTGGGGATACGCAGTATTTT.

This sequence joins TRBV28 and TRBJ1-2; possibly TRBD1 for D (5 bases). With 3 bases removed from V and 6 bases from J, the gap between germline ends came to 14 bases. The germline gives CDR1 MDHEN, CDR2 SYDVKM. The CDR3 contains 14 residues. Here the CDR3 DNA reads TGTGCCAGCAGTTTTATTGGGGCGGAGGATGGCTACACCTTC. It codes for CASSFIGAEDGYTF.

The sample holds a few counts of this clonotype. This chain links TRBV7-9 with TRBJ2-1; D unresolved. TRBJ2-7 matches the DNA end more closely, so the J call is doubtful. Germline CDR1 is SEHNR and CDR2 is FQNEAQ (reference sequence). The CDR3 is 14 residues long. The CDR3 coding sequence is TGTGCCACCTTAGACGGAGTCTTGTACAATGAGCAGTACTTC. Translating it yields CATLDGVLYNEQYF.

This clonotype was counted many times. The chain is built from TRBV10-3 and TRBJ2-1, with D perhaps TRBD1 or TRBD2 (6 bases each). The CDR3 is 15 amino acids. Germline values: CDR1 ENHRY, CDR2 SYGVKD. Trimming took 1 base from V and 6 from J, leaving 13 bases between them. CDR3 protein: CAISELADRVNEQFF. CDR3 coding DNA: TGTGCCATCAGTGAGTTAGCGGACAGAGTCAATGAGCAGTTCTTC.

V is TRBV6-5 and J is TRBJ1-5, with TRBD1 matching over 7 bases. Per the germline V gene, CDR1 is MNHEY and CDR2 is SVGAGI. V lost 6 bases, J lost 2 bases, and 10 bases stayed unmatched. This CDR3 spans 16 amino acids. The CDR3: CASRRRTGTGNQPQHF. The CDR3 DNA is TGTGCCAGCAGGCGGCGAACCGGGACAGGCAATCAGCCCCAGCATTTT.

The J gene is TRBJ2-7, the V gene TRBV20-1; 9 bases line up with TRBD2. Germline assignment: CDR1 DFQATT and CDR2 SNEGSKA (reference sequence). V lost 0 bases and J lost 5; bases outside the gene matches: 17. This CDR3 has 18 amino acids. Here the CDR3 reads CSARDGLGAGGLSNEQYF. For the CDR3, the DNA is TGCAGTGCTAGAGATGGCCTCGGAGCGGGAGGACTCAGCAACGAGCAGTACTTC.

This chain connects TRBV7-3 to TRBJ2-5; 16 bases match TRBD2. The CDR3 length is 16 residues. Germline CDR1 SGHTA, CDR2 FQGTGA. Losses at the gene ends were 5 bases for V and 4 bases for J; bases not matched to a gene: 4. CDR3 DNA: TGTGCCAGCAGCCCGGGGACTAGCGGGGGGGGAGAGACCCAGTACTTC. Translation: CASSPGTSGGGETQYF.

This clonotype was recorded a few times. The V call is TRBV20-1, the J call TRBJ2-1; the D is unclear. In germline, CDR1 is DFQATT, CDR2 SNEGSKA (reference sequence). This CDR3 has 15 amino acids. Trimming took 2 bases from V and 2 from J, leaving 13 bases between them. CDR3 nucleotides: TGCAGTGCTAGACCACTCCCTCCACCCTACAATGAGCAGTTCTTC. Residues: CSARPLPPPYNEQFF.

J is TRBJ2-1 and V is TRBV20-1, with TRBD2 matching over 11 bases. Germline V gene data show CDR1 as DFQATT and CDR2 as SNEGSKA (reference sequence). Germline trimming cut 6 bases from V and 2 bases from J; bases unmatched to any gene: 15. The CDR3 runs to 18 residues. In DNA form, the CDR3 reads TGCAGTGCCCGAAGACTAGCGGGGACATCTACCACCTACAATGAGCAGTTCTTC. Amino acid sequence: CSARRLAGTSTTYNEQFF.

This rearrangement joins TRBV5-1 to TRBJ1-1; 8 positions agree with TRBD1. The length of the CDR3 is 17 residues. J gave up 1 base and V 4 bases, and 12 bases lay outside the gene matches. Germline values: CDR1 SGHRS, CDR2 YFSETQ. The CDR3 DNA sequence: TGCGCCAGCAGCCCTTGGTTGGGACAGGTAGGGAACACTGAAGCTTTCTTT. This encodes CASSPWLGQVGNTEAFF.

CDR3 nucleotides: TGTGCCAGCAATGCCGGGACAGGGGGCCTTGGCTACACCTTC. This encodes CASNAGTGGLGYTF. V and J are TRBV12-3 or TRBV12-4 and TRBJ1-2; 12 bases match TRBD1. The junction had 7 bases not matched to a gene; V was cut back by 7 bases and J by 7 bases. The CDR3 has 14 residues.

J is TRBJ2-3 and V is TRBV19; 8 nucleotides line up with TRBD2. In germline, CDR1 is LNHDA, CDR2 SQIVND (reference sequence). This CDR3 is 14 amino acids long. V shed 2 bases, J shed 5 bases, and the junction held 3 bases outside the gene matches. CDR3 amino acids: CASSISGGGDTQYF. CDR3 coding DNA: TGTGCCAGTAGTATATCGGGAGGGGGAGATACGCAGTATTTT.

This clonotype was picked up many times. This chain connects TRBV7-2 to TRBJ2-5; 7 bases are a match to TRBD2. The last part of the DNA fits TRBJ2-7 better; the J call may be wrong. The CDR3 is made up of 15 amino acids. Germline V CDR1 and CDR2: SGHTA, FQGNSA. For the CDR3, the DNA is TGTGCCAGCAGCTTAGCGCCGGGGGGATCGGGCGAGCAGTACTTC. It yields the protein CASSLAPGGSGEQYF.

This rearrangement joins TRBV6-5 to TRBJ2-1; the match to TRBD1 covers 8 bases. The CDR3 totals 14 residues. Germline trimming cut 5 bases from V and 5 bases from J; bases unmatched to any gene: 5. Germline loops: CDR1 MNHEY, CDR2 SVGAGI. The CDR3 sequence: CASSTGQGNNEQFF. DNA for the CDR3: TGTGCCAGCAGTACCGGACAGGGCAACAATGAGCAGTTCTTC.

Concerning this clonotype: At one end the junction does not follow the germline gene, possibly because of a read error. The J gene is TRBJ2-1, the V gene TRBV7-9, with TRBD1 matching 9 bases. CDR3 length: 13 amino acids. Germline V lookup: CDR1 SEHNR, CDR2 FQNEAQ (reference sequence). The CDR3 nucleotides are TGTGCCACCGGACAGGGGACCTACAATGAGCGGTTCTTC. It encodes CATGQGTYNERFF.

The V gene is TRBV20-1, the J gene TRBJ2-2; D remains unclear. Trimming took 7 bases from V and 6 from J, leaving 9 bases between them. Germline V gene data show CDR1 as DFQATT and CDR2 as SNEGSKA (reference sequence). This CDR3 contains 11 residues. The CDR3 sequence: CSVGMPGELFF. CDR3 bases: TGCAGTGTTGGGATGCCCGGGGAGCTGTTTTTT.